Listed below are T cell receptor beta chains from one sample, sequenced in a study of human T cells and chemical hapten exposure. TCRdb re-derived calls from the RACE reads in MiXCR, one entry per CDR3 protein. The top ten hold just under 3% of the sample, which has about 180,000 distinct CDR3 sequences, almost 30% seen once. This specimen was whole blood, taken in connection with sensitization to the hapten diphenylcyclopropenone (DPC). These receptors were collected from a woman in her twenties or thirties with alopecia areata. Some clones in this sample may be carry-over from other donors' samples. CDR3s include the opening cysteine and the closing phenylalanine or tryptophan. A D gene is named only where the DNA matches it firmly.

v_call | d_call | cdr3_aa
TRBV20-1 | - | CSARRSENIQYF
TRBV20-1 | TRBD1 | CSAASGTGDYGYTF
TRBV7-2 | - | CASSPQLGTNEKLFF
TRBV6-5 | - | CASSPTRVGPSPLHF
TRBV7-9 | - | CASSPLDGNQPQHF
TRBV5-1 | - | CASSSFEDATYEQYF
TRBV4-2 | - | CASSQAQGSGIGYGYTF
TRBV7-9 | - | CASSLPRQPQHF
TRBV29-1 | TRBD2 | CSVGGRARSEQFF
TRBV7-2 | - | CASSLGSVNIQYF
TRBV29-1 | TRBD1 | CSVGQGASEQFF
TRBV6-5 | TRBD1 | CASRGRQGDNQPQHF
TRBV5-5 | - | CASSERQAPYNSPLHF
TRBV6-2/TRBV6-3 | - | CATQYTSYNEQFF
TRBV5-1 | - | CASSLAGNLGEQFF
TRBV28 | - | CASSSTRGQYF
TRBV5-6 | - | CASSVSRASEAFF
TRBV27 | - | CASGLPHYEQYF
TRBV6-2/TRBV6-3 | - | CASNPTPTRPTGELFF
TRBV5-6 | TRBD2 | CASSLTLREGSYNEQFF
TRBV29-1 | - | CSSVPRLNTEAFF
TRBV28 | TRBD1 | CASTLGQRLAYEQYF
TRBV5-1 | - | CASSASFQETQYF
TRBV7-2 | - | CASSSGGTSTDTQYF